This passage covers 21 T cell receptor beta chains from one sample sequenced in a study of Ad26.COV2.S vaccination and SARS-CoV-2 variants. The treatment is: about 20 received Ad26.COV2.S at low or high dose, single or two shots; roughly five received placebo; per-sample allocation not given. It was on day 63 after the first vaccine or placebo injection that samples were taken. Only in-frame clones appear in the TCRdb table, and some are missing; sequencing was by immunoSEQ multiplex PCR. The data show some 370,000 clones, 83% seen once. The material sequenced was peripheral blood, taken in a trial of Ad26.COV2.S vaccine versus placebo. The receptors come from a person between 18 and 65 years old who received the Ad26.COV2.S COVID-19 vaccine or a placebo.

This chain's CDR3 is CASNNNREVGEQYF. The CDR3, as DNA: TGTGCCAGCAACAATAATAGGGAGGTGGGGGAGCAGTACTTC. This chain connects TRBV7-9 to TRBJ2-7; TRBD2 is a possible D gene (6 bases). Between the trimmed V and J ends, which lost 7 bases and 7 bases, there was a span of 20 bases. The CDR3 has 14 amino acids. CDR1 SEHNR and CDR2 FQNEAQ come from the germline V gene (reference sequence).

The chain is built from TRBV9 and TRBJ1-5; D is possibly TRBD1 (5 bases). Germline-derived CDR1 and CDR2 are SGDLS and YYNGEE. The CDR3 sequence is 13 residues long. V lost 0 bases and J 7 bases, leaving 8 bases between the germline ends. CDR3 sequence: CASSVGDGQPQHF. The DNA for the CDR3 is TGTGCCAGCAGCGTAGGGGACGGCCAGCCCCAGCATTTT.

This rearrangement joins TRBV9 to TRBJ2-7; tentatively, D is TRBD1 (6 bases). The V and J ends lost 0 bases and 3 bases respectively, with 19 bases between them. Germline V CDR1 and CDR2: SGDLS, YYNGEE. This CDR3 comprises 17 residues. CDR3: CASSVASAWGQSYEQYF. In nucleotides, the CDR3 is TGTGCCAGCAGCGTAGCCTCAGCTTGGGGACAAAGCTACGAGCAGTACTTC.

V and J are TRBV18 and TRBJ2-5, with 7 bases aligning to TRBD1. The germline V gene encodes CDR1 KGHSH and CDR2 LQKENI. The CDR3 is 16 amino acids. With 3 bases clipped from V and 3 bases from J, the junction kept 10 bases outside the gene matches. This chain's CDR3 is CASSPRQGWGEETQYF. DNA of the CDR3: TGTGCCAGCTCACCCAGACAGGGTTGGGGAGAAGAGACCCAGTACTTC.

The rearrangement joins TRBV24-1 to TRBJ2-2; the match to TRBD2 covers 10 bases. The CDR3 has 17 amino acids. V lost 6 bases to trimming and J lost 0 bases; unmatched junction nucleotides: 6. CDR1 and CDR2 from the germline V gene are KGHDR and SFDVKD. The DNA of the CDR3 is TGTGCCACCAGTAGGGGACTAGCGATTTCGAACACCGGGGAGCTGTTTTTT. This encodes CATSRGLAISNTGELFF.

This rearrangement joins TRBV5-1 to TRBJ2-7; 8 bases are a match to TRBD2. The CDR3 sequence is 15 residues long. CDR1 SGHRS and CDR2 YFSETQ come from the germline V gene. V was clipped by 4 bases and J by 0 bases; unmatched bases: 6. CDR3 sequence: CASSRTGTSSYEQYF. The CDR3 bases are TGCGCCAGCAGCCGGACCGGGACTAGCTCCTACGAGCAGTACTTC.

This rearrangement joins TRBV11-3 to TRBJ2-7, with D possibly matching TRBD1 (5 bases). V gave up 2 bases and J gave up 5 bases, with 7 bases separating them. CDR1 is SGHNT and CDR2 is YENEEA in the germline V gene. The CDR3 covers 12 residues. DNA for the CDR3: TGTGCCAGCAGCTTAACAGGAGACGAGCAGTACTTC. It translates to CASSLTGDEQYF. Full variable domain (rest looked up from reference TRBV11-3 and TRBJ2-7): EAGVVQSPRYKIIEKKQPVAFWCNPISGHNTLYWYLQNLGQGPELLIRYENEEAVDDSQLPKDRFSAERLKGVDSTLKIQPAELGDSAVYLCASSLTGDEQYFGPGTRLTVT.

Notes on this clone: Other nucleotide sequences in the sample specify the same CDR3. The chain couples TRBV29-1 to TRBJ1-2; 7 positions agree with TRBD1. Per the germline V gene, CDR1 is SQVTM and CDR2 is ANQGSEA. This CDR3 is built from 12 residues. V trimming: 6 bases; J trimming: 0 bases; junction bases outside the gene matches: 1. The CDR3: CSVGTANYGYTF. DNA of the CDR3: TGCAGCGTCGGGACAGCTAACTATGGCTACACCTTC.

The chain is built from TRBV29-1 and TRBJ1-5; D is possibly TRBD1 (5 bases). The germline V gene has CDR1 SQVTM and CDR2 ANQGSEA. Trimming cost V 0 bases and J 11 bases, with 11 bases left between them. The CDR3 totals 12 residues. The CDR3 DNA is TGCAGCGTTGAAGACTGGGCAGGGTCCCAGCATTTT. Protein: CSVEDWAGSQHF.

This sequence joins TRBV5-6 and TRBJ2-7; 9 bases align to TRBD1. The CDR3 totals 13 residues. From germline, CDR1 is SGHDT and CDR2 YYEEEE. The V segment lost 6 bases and the J segment 3 bases; nucleotides outside the gene matches: 4. Here the CDR3 reads CASTRQGDYEQYF. As DNA, the CDR3 is TGTGCCAGCACCAGACAGGGGGACTACGAGCAGTACTTC.

The rearrangement joins TRBV19 to TRBJ2-1, with 11 bases matching TRBD2. V shed 5 bases, J shed 9 bases, and the junction held 6 bases outside the gene matches. The CDR3 loop spans 14 amino acids. Germline V CDR1 and CDR2: LNHDA, SQIVND (reference sequence). CDR3 in amino acids: CASSSSGGLVEQFF. Here the CDR3 DNA reads TGTGCCAGTAGTTCTAGCGGGGGGCTAGTTGAGCAGTTCTTC.

The chain recombines TRBV5-6 with TRBJ1-2, with D possibly TRBD1 on 6 matching bases. Germline V lookup: CDR1 SGHDT, CDR2 YYEEEE. CDR3 length: 15 amino acids. V shed 2 bases and J shed 2 bases, with 13 bases lying between them. CDR3 protein: CASSLPTGWNYGYTF. CDR3 nucleotides: TGTGCCAGCAGCTTACCGACAGGTTGGAACTATGGCTACACCTTC.

This clone was counted once. The V gene is TRBV11-2, the J gene TRBJ2-5, with TRBD2 matching over 14 bases. This CDR3 has 16 amino acids. CDR1 and CDR2 (germline): SGHAT, FQNNGV. V was pared by 4 bases and J by 3 bases, with 4 bases of the junction left unmatched. The CDR3 nucleotides read TGTGCCAGCAGCTACACGACTAGCGGGGGGGAAGAGACCCAGTACTTC. Its protein product is CASSYTTSGGEETQYF.

V gene TRBV5-6 combines with J gene TRBJ1-1; D unclear. V lost 3 bases and J lost 11, with 20 bases in between. CDR1 and CDR2 (germline): SGHDT, YYEEEE. The CDR3 covers 14 residues. CDR3 residues: CASSSKTTVTSAFF. Written as DNA, the CDR3 is TGTGCCAGCAGCTCGAAAACGACCGTCACGTCGGCTTTCTTT.

The chain uses TRBV2 and TRBJ1-2; D is possibly TRBD1 (5 bases). V gave up 10 bases and J gave up 5 bases, with 20 bases separating them. The germline gives CDR1 SNHLY, CDR2 FYNNEI. The CDR3 runs 14 residues. The CDR3 DNA reads as TGTGCCACCAACCCGTACGGGGGAACATATGGCTACACCTTC. Translated, it gives CATNPYGGTYGYTF.

The CDR3 sequence: CASTQLRSSSGANVLTF. The CDR3 DNA reads TGCGCCAGCACCCAATTGAGGAGTAGCTCTGGGGCCAACGTCCTGACTTTC. The gene calls are TRBV5-1 and TRBJ2-6; no clear D. CDR3 length equals 17 residues. Germline V lookup: CDR1 SGHRS, CDR2 YFSETQ. Trimming shortened V by 6 bases and J by 0 bases, and 16 bases separated the two germline ends.

This clone was counted between two and nine times. The chain couples TRBV5-6 to TRBJ1-5; 7 positions match TRBD1. The trim removed 6 bases at V and 3 bases at J, leaving 12 bases unmatched. The germline V gene encodes CDR1 SGHDT and CDR2 YYEEEE. CDR3 length: 16 amino acids. CDR3 sequence (DNA): TGTGCCAGCACCCACTCCGGGACAGAGCACAATCAGCCCCAGCATTTT. Its translation is CASTHSGTEHNQPQHF.

The chain uses TRBV13 and TRBJ2-3; the D gene is possibly TRBD1 (6 bases). Germline V CDR1 and CDR2: PRHDT, FYEKMQ (reference sequence). V was pared by 5 bases and J by 6 bases, with 21 bases between. The CDR3 is 16 amino acids. CDR3 in amino acids: CASSPRTGTQMDTQYF. CDR3 nucleotides: TGTGCCAGCAGCCCCCGTACTGGGACACAGATGGATACGCAGTATTTT.

The V gene is TRBV4-1, the J gene TRBJ1-1, with D possibly TRBD1 on 5 matching bases. The V end was cut by 1 base, the J end by 6 bases, with 15 bases between. Germline V CDR1 and CDR2: MGHRA, YSYEKL. CDR3 size: 15 residues. This chain's CDR3 is CASSQGTINYAEAFF. The CDR3 DNA follows: TGCGCCAGCAGCCAAGGGACAATAAACTACGCTGAAGCTTTCTTT.

The chain recombines TRBV11-2 with TRBJ2-7, with TRBD1 as a possible D gene (6 bases). V was shortened by 1 base and J by 3 bases, with 16 bases between the two germline ends. Germline CDR1 SGHAT, CDR2 FQNNGV. The length of the CDR3 is 16 residues. In nucleotides, the CDR3 is TGTGCCAGCAGCTTAGTTTCGGGACACAACTTCTACGAGCAGTACTTC. Amino acids: CASSLVSGHNFYEQYF.

The gene calls are TRBV5-5 and TRBJ2-7, with 7 nucleotides matching TRBD1. Germline V gene data show CDR1 as SGHKS and CDR2 as YYEKEE (reference sequence). V lost 4 bases, J lost 3 bases, and 10 bases stayed unmatched. The CDR3 runs to 15 residues. CDR3 DNA sequence: TGTGCCAGCAGCCCTACAGGGGAATTATTCTACGAGCAGTACTTC. This gives the protein CASSPTGELFYEQYF.